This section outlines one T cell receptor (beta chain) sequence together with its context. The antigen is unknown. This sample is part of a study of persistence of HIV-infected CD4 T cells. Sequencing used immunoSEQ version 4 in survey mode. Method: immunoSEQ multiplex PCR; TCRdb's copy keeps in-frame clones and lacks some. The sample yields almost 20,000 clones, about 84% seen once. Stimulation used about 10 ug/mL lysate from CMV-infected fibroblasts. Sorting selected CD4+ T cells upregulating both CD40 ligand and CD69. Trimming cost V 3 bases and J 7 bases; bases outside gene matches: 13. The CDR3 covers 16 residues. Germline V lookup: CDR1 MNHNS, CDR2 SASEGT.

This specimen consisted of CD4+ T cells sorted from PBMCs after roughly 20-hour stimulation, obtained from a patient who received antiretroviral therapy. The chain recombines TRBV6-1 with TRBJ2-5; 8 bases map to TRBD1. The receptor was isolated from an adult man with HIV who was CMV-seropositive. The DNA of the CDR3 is TGTGCCAGCAGTGAGGGGAGTCCCGGGACAGGTGGGACCCAGTACTTC. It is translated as CASSEGSPGTGGTQYF.